Shown below are 25 T cell receptor beta chains from a single sample sequenced in a study of blood T cells in healthy people across ages. Through a sample-barcoded 5' primer and a J-beta primer mix, a second PCR was run for roughly 6 to 11 cycles. TCRdb re-derived calls from the 5' RACE reads in MiXCR, one entry per CDR3 protein. The table shows 650,000 to 700,000 distinct CDR3 sequences, with 40% to 65% occurring only once. Material: blood. All receptors come from a woman older than 75 in good health.

The chain joins TRBV6-1 to TRBJ1-4; TRBD1 is a possible D gene (5 bases). V was cut by 3 bases and J by 4 bases, with 9 bases left in between. This CDR3 is 14 amino acids long. Germline CDR1 is MNHNS and CDR2 is SASEGT. Written as DNA, the CDR3 is TGTGCCAGCAGTGAGTGGCAGGGTAATGAAAAACTGTTTTTT. Translating it yields CASSEWQGNEKLFF.

The J gene is TRBJ2-7, the V gene TRBV27, with 7 bases identical to TRBD1. This CDR3 has 16 residues. V was pared by 3 bases and J by 7 bases, with 15 bases of the junction left unmatched. Germline lookup yields CDR1 MNHEY and CDR2 SMNVEV (reference sequence). CDR3 in DNA: TGTGCCAGCAGTTTCGCCCCGACAGGGTCCTGGGGAGAGCAGTACTTC. This gives the protein CASSFAPTGSWGEQYF.

The rearrangement joins TRBV20-1 to TRBJ2-5, with D maybe TRBD1 (6 bases). The J call is in doubt because the DNA end fits TRBJ2-7 better. Germline CDR1 reads DFQATT; CDR2 reads SNEGSKA (reference sequence). This CDR3 is 13 amino acids long. The DNA for the CDR3 is TGCAGTGCCCTCTATAAAGACAGGTACGAGCAGTACTTC. The encoded protein is CSALYKDRYEQYF.

This clonotype has ten or more counts. J is TRBJ2-1 and V is TRBV3-1; 8 nucleotides agree with TRBD1. CDR1 is LGHDT, CDR2 YNNKEL, per germline (reference sequence). The CDR3 totals 13 residues. With V trimmed by 7 bases and J by 9 bases, 8 bases remained unmatched. The CDR3 reads CASKRTGYGEQFF. CDR3 sequence (DNA): TGTGCCAGCAAAAGGACAGGGTACGGTGAGCAGTTCTTC.

The rearrangement links TRBV27 to TRBJ2-3; D is undetermined. Germline V gives CDR1 MNHEY, CDR2 SMNVEV (reference sequence). Trimming cost V 4 bases and J 2 bases, with 16 bases left between them. The CDR3 is 16 amino acids. Written as DNA, the CDR3 is TGTGCCAGCAGTTCTCAACCGGGTTACACCACAGATACGCAGTATTTT. This translates into CASSSQPGYTTDTQYF.

In regard to this clonotype: Its ends do not fully match the called genes, so a read error is possible. The V call is TRBV9, the J call TRBJ2-1; 13 nucleotides line up with TRBD2. CDR1 and CDR2 (germline): SGDLS, YYNGEE. This CDR3 is 14 amino acids long. The chain's CDR3 is CACSVALAGGDQFF. The CDR3 nucleotides are TGTGCCTGCAGCGTAGCACTAGCGGGAGGGGATCAGTTCTTC.

The count of this clonotype is one. The rearrangement joins TRBV2 to TRBJ1-3; a weak D match, TRBD1 (5 bases). From germline, CDR1 is SNHLY and CDR2 FYNNEI. This CDR3 has 14 residues. Trimming cost V 7 bases and J 1 base, with 11 bases left between them. The CDR3 loop reads CASNGGESGNTIYF. The CDR3 DNA follows: TGTGCCAGCAACGGGGGGGAATCTGGAAACACCATATATTTT.

This clonotype was picked up many times. The chain carries TRBV14 and TRBJ2-3, with 9 bases identical to TRBD1. Germline CDR1 SGHDN, CDR2 FVKESK. Losses at the gene ends were 2 bases for V and 1 base for J; bases not matched to a gene: 4. The CDR3 runs 16 residues. For the CDR3, the DNA is TGTGCCAGCAGCCAACTACAGGGGGCTCGCACAGATACGCAGTATTTT. It translates to CASSQLQGARTDTQYF.

Concerning this clonotype itself: A clone one base away is much larger, so this may be a read error. This chain's CDR3 is CASSQRSSGTYNKQFF. In DNA form, the CDR3 reads TGTGCCAGCAGCCAGCGGTCTAGCGGGACCTACAATAAGCAGTTCTTC. The rearrangement links TRBV3-1 to TRBJ2-1; TRBD2 aligns across 9 bases. Germline V CDR1 and CDR2: LGHDT, YNNKEL (reference sequence). The CDR3 extends over 16 amino acids.

This clonotype has more than one count but fewer than ten. This rearrangement joins TRBV20-1 to TRBJ2-3; no definite D call. The CDR3 is 12 amino acids. V lost 6 bases and J 2 bases, leaving 9 bases between the germline ends. The germline gives CDR1 DFQATT, CDR2 SNEGSKA (reference sequence). The CDR3 coding sequence is TGCAGTGCATACCTACTCACAGATACGCAGTATTTT. This translates into CSAYLLTDTQYF.

The rearrangement links TRBV5-5 to TRBJ2-2; TRBD2 might be the D (5 bases). This CDR3 contains 16 residues. Germline lookup yields CDR1 SGHKS and CDR2 YYEKEE (reference sequence). Between the trimmed V and J ends, which lost 4 bases and 7 bases, there was a span of 20 bases. The CDR3 here is CASSTRRRPIGGELFF. Here the CDR3 DNA reads TGTGCCAGCAGCACTCGGAGGAGGCCCATCGGCGGGGAGCTGTTTTTT.

This clonotype was observed a single time. J is TRBJ2-7 and V is TRBV28, with D tentatively TRBD2 (6 bases). Between the trimmed V and J ends, which lost 2 bases and 5 bases, there was a span of 13 bases. The CDR3 totals 14 residues. Per the germline V gene, CDR1 is MDHEN and CDR2 is SYDVKM. The CDR3 here is CASSLRGARDEQYF. DNA for the CDR3: TGTGCCAGCAGTTTACGCGGGGCCCGAGACGAGCAGTACTTC.

This clonotype has ten or more counts. The V gene is TRBV20-1, the J gene TRBJ2-1, with 7 nucleotides matching TRBD1. Germline CDR1 and CDR2: DFQATT and SNEGSKA (reference sequence). Trimming removed 2 bases from V and 3 bases from J; junction bases left unmatched: 10. The length of the CDR3 is 16 residues. The CDR3 DNA is TGCAGTGCTAGACCCCCTGACAGGGACATCTACAATGAGCAGTTCTTC. Residues: CSARPPDRDIYNEQFF.

The chain uses TRBV25-1 and TRBJ2-1, with D tentatively TRBD1 or TRBD2 (6 bases each). There are 16 residues in the CDR3. Per the germline V gene, CDR1 is MGHDK and CDR2 is SYGVNS. Trimming took 7 bases from V and 6 from J, leaving 22 bases between them. The DNA for the CDR3 is TGTGCCAGCACTCCCTCGGGGGAGGTAGGGGGCAATGAGCAGTTCTTC. Protein: CASTPSGEVGGNEQFF.

This chain uses TRBV12-3 or TRBV12-4 with TRBJ2-1, with 9 positions matching TRBD1. V shed 5 bases, J shed 4 bases, and the junction held 6 bases outside the gene matches. The CDR3 contains 15 residues. The CDR3 loop is CASSPSGTGYNEQFF. For the CDR3, the DNA is TGTGCCAGCAGTCCGTCCGGGACAGGGTACAATGAGCAGTTCTTC.

This clonotype has a count of ten or more. CDR3 amino acids: CASSRGDGGKTDTQYF. Here the CDR3 DNA reads TGTGCCAGCTCCCGCGGAGACGGCGGGAAAACAGATACGCAGTATTTT. The rearrangement links TRBV10-3 to TRBJ2-3, with a tentative D call TRBD2 (6 bases). Deletions cut 10 bases from V and 3 bases from J, with 23 bases between. The germline V gene has CDR1 ENHRY and CDR2 SYGVKD. The CDR3 is 16 amino acids.

Ten or more counts support this clonotype. This sequence joins TRBV29-1 and TRBJ2-3; 10 bases agree with TRBD1. V shed 3 bases and J 4 bases; nucleotides not matched to a gene: 4. CDR1 SQVTM and CDR2 ANQGSEA come from the germline V gene. The CDR3 extends over 14 amino acids. CDR3 bases: TGCAGCGTTGATGGGGGACAGGGGCCAGATACGCAGTATTTT. Residues: CSVDGGQGPDTQYF.

This clonotype was found many times. The chain recombines TRBV24-1 with TRBJ2-1, with 12 bases aligning to TRBD1. CDR3 length equals 15 residues. Looked up from germline, CDR1 is KGHDR and CDR2 is SFDVKD. With 7 bases clipped from V and 7 bases from J, the junction kept 7 bases outside the gene matches. This chain's CDR3 is CATSDRDRGPNEQFF. In DNA form, the CDR3 reads TGTGCCACCAGCGACCGGGACAGGGGGCCGAATGAGCAGTTCTTC.

The gene calls are TRBV7-3 and TRBJ2-1, with TRBD1 matching 9 bases. J lost 6 bases, V lost 0 bases, and 3 bases had no gene match. This CDR3 is 15 amino acids long. Germline V lookup: CDR1 SGHTA, CDR2 FQGTGA. CDR3 sequence: CASSLTTGGVNEQFF. Here the CDR3 DNA reads TGTGCCAGCAGCTTAACGACAGGGGGGGTCAATGAGCAGTTCTTC.

In its sample, this clonotype was seen many times. This chain joins TRBV11-2 and TRBJ2-7; a weak D match, TRBD1 (5 bases). This CDR3 has 15 amino acids. V dropped 0 bases and J dropped 2 bases, with 11 bases sitting between them. The germline CDR1 and CDR2 sequences are SGHAT and FQNNGV. CDR3 amino acids: CASSLDLQGPYEQYF. The CDR3 DNA reads TGTGCCAGCAGCTTAGATCTGCAGGGTCCCTACGAGCAGTACTTC. The whole variable domain, remainder taken from reference TRBV11-2 and TRBJ2-7, is EAGVAQSPRYKIIEKRQSVAFWCNPISGHATLYWYQQILGQGPKLLIQFQNNGVVDDSQLPKDRFSAERLKGVDSTLKIQPAKLEDSAVYLCASSLDLQGPYEQYFGPGTRLTVT.

The chain joins TRBV9 to TRBJ1-4; perhaps TRBD1 as D (5 bases). Germline CDR1 reads SGDLS; CDR2 reads YYNGEE. The CDR3 totals 12 residues. Trimming cost V 4 bases and J 8 bases, with 9 bases left between them. CDR3 in amino acids: CASSPGGEKLFF. The CDR3 coding sequence is TGTGCCAGCAGCCCTGGGGGGGAAAAACTGTTTTTT.

V usage is TRBV9 and J usage is TRBJ2-7; 8 bases are shared with TRBD2. Gene TRBJ2-5 matches the end of the DNA better, so the J call may be wrong. Germline CDR1 is SGDLS and CDR2 is YYNGEE. CDR3 size: 16 residues. The chain's CDR3 is CASSVATRGGSETQYF. CDR3 coding DNA: TGTGCCAGCAGCGTAGCTACCCGGGGGGGCAGTGAGACCCAGTACTTC.

This clonotype was seen a few times. The V call is TRBV5-1, the J call TRBJ2-7; D uncertain. Trimming took 2 bases from V and 3 from J, leaving 12 bases between them. The V gene's germline CDR1 is SGHRS and CDR2 YFSETQ. This CDR3 comprises 14 residues. This chain's CDR3 is CASSFRPVSYEQYF. CDR3 DNA sequence: TGCGCCAGCAGCTTCCGACCCGTGAGCTACGAGCAGTACTTC.

Only a few counts were recorded for this clonotype. The CDR3 bases are TGTGCCAGCAGCAACTCAGCATCGAGGTATGAGCAGTTCTTC. This encodes CASSNSASRYEQFF. The V gene is TRBV7-2, the J gene TRBJ2-1; D uncertain. The CDR3 has 14 residues. Germline V gives CDR1 SGHTA, CDR2 FQGNSA. Trimming took off 5 bases at V and 8 bases at J, with 16 bases between the two ends. Filled out from reference TRBV7-2 and TRBJ2-1, the complete variable domain reads GAGVSQSPSNKVTEKGKDVELRCDPISGHTALYWYRQSLGQGLEFLIYFQGNSAPDKSGLPSDRFSAERTGGSVSTLTIQRTQQEDSAVYLCASSNSASRYEQFFGPGTRLTVL.

The chain couples TRBV5-1 to TRBJ2-1; no clear D gene. CDR3 length: 15 residues. Germline lookup yields CDR1 SGHRS and CDR2 YFSETQ. The germline V and J ends were trimmed by 7 bases and 4 bases, with 18 bases remaining between them. CDR3 DNA: TGCGCCAGCGGCCAGGCCCGGACCGAATACAATGAGCAGTTCTTC. Amino acids: CASGQARTEYNEQFF.